This entry lists 20 T cell receptor beta chains sequenced from one sample in a study of T cells after yellow fever vaccination. In TCRdb, the 5' RACE reads were re-called with MiXCR into one record per CDR3 protein. The sample includes approximately 26,000 distinct CDR3 sequences, 4% to 5.5% of them seen just once. The material sequenced was PBMCs, either bulk or a sorted T-cell subset (CD4+, CD8+, memory, or dextramer-sorted; not recorded which), taken on the day of the yellow fever booster vaccination. Receptors were obtained from a man between 18 and 29 years old who received the YFV17D yellow fever vaccine.

In its sample, this clonotype was seen a few times. The rearrangement links TRBV20-1 to TRBJ2-2, with TRBD1 matching 7 bases. V was clipped by 6 bases and J by 1 base; unmatched bases: 5. The length of the CDR3 is 14 residues. In germline, CDR1 is DFQATT, CDR2 SNEGSKA (reference sequence). The DNA of the CDR3 is TGCAGTGCCCCGGGACAGCTGAACACCGGGGAGCTGTTTTTT. This sequence encodes CSAPGQLNTGELFF.

This clonotype appeared many times. This chain uses TRBV4-2 with TRBJ2-5; 11 bases align to TRBD2. With 0 bases clipped from V and 5 bases from J, the junction kept 2 bases outside the gene matches. The CDR3 loop spans 15 amino acids. The germline V gene has CDR1 LGHNA and CDR2 YNFKEQ. Here the CDR3 reads CASSQDSGGAETQYF. CDR3 DNA: TGTGCCAGCAGCCAAGATAGCGGGGGGGCCGAGACCCAGTACTTC.

This clonotype was seen repeatedly, ten times or more. The rearrangement uses TRBV11-3 and TRBJ2-1; 16 nucleotides agree with TRBD2. V trimming: 5 bases; J trimming: 6 bases; junction bases outside the gene matches: 4. CDR1 SGHNT and CDR2 YENEEA come from the germline V gene. This CDR3 spans 16 amino acids. The CDR3 here is CASSIGTSGGANEQFF. The DNA for the CDR3 is TGTGCCAGCAGCATCGGGACTAGCGGGGGGGCCAATGAGCAGTTCTTC.

This clonotype was detected ten times or more. The rearrangement links TRBV7-9 to TRBJ2-7; TRBD1 might be the D (7 bases). Germline values: CDR1 SEHNR, CDR2 FQNEAQ (reference sequence). V was cut by 5 bases and J by 5 bases, with 19 bases left in between. The CDR3 totals 15 residues. Here the CDR3 DNA reads TGTGCCAGCAGCCTCCTCGGGCAGGGGGAGGACGAGCAGTACGTC. Translated: CASSLLGQGEDEQYV.

This clonotype came up many times. J is TRBJ1-2 and V is TRBV7-8, with D tentatively TRBD1 (6 bases). The CDR3 is 14 amino acids. Germline values: CDR1 SGHVS, CDR2 FQNEAQ. Trimming took off 2 bases at V and 2 bases at J, with 9 bases between the two ends. This CDR3 is CASSLQGPNYGYTF. CDR3 in DNA: TGTGCCAGCAGCTTACAGGGGCCCAACTATGGCTACACCTTC.

Many counts were recorded for this clonotype. The J gene is TRBJ1-5, the V gene TRBV19; D ambiguous. Trimming cost V 6 bases and J 5 bases, with 14 bases left between them. The CDR3 is 14 amino acids. Per the germline V gene, CDR1 is LNHDA and CDR2 is SQIVND (reference sequence). The CDR3 nucleotides read TGTGCCAGTAGGACCGCCGGAATCTATCAGCCCCAGCATTTT. Its protein product is CASRTAGIYQPQHF.

In its sample, this clonotype was seen many times. V is TRBV6-4 and J is TRBJ2-1; perhaps D is TRBD1 or TRBD2 (6 bases each). Per the germline V gene, CDR1 is MRHNA and CDR2 is SNTAGT. With 3 bases removed from V and 2 bases from J, the gap between germline ends came to 11 bases. There are 15 residues in the CDR3. The CDR3: CASSEEGGPYNEQFF. For the CDR3, the DNA is TGTGCCAGCAGTGAAGAGGGGGGCCCCTACAATGAGCAGTTCTTC.

In this sample, this clonotype turned up many times. The chain joins TRBV5-1 to TRBJ2-3; 11 bases fit TRBD1. Germline V gene data show CDR1 as SGHRS and CDR2 as YFSETQ. The V and J ends lost 4 bases and 3 bases, in that order; junction bases with no gene match: 4. The CDR3 runs to 15 residues. The CDR3 spells CASSPGTGGTDTQYF. The CDR3 nucleotides are TGCGCCAGCAGCCCCGGGACAGGGGGGACAGATACGCAGTATTTT.

This clonotype was detected ten times or more. J is TRBJ1-2 and V is TRBV7-9, with a possible D match to TRBD1 (5 bases). Deletions cut 5 bases from V and 7 bases from J, with 8 bases between. The CDR3 totals 11 residues. Germline CDR1 and CDR2: SEHNR and FQNEAQ (reference sequence). CDR3 bases: TGTGCCAGCAGCCCAGGGTTTGGCTACACCTTC. Translating it yields CASSPGFGYTF.

This clonotype was counted ten times or more. The rearrangement links TRBV7-2 to TRBJ1-5; no clear D gene. Germline V CDR1 and CDR2: SGHTA, FQGNSA. The V end was cut by 4 bases, the J end by 9 bases, with 10 bases between. This CDR3 spans 12 amino acids. CDR3 residues: CASSSTEWPQHF. The CDR3 DNA reads as TGTGCCAGCAGCTCTACAGAGTGGCCCCAGCATTTT.

This clonotype was counted at least ten times. The chain uses TRBV7-3 and TRBJ2-1, with TRBD1 identical over 7 bases. The CDR3 spans 18 residues. V was pared by 0 bases and J by 0 bases, with 8 bases of the junction left unmatched. Germline V gene sequence: CDR1 SGHTA, CDR2 FQGTGA. The CDR3 loop reads CASSLTGGPPSSYNEQFF. The CDR3 DNA sequence: TGTGCCAGCAGCTTAACAGGGGGCCCTCCAAGCTCCTACAATGAGCAGTTCTTC.

Note on this clonotype: A much larger clone lies one base from this, so it may be a read error. The CDR3 coding sequence is TGTGCCAGCTGTTCTATCAGGGGATACACTCCTGAAGCTTTCTTT. Its translation: CASCSIRGYTPEAFF. The V and J genes are TRBV12-3 or TRBV12-4 and TRBJ1-1, with D possibly matching TRBD1 (6 bases). This CDR3 has 15 residues. Trimming shortened V by 8 bases and J by 6 bases, and 22 bases separated the two germline ends.

At least ten counts were recorded for this clonotype. This chain connects TRBV18 to TRBJ2-3; TRBD2 aligns across 9 bases. The J segment lost 4 bases and the V segment lost 3 bases, leaving 5 bases of the junction unmatched. Germline lookup yields CDR1 KGHSH and CDR2 LQKENI. The CDR3 is 15 amino acids. DNA of the CDR3: TGTGCCAGCTCACCGGGACTAGCAACCGCAGATACGCAGTATTTT. Its translation is CASSPGLATADTQYF.

This clonotype was observed many times. The chain uses TRBV12-3 or TRBV12-4 and TRBJ2-1; 8 nucleotides agree with TRBD2. V lost 2 bases and J lost 4; bases outside the gene matches: 7. The CDR3 totals 16 residues. Here the CDR3 DNA reads TGTGCCAGCAGTTTATGGACGGGGGGGCAGTACAATGAGCAGTTCTTC. Translated, it gives CASSLWTGGQYNEQFF.

This clonotype was found many times. This chain links TRBV7-2 with TRBJ2-5; D is perhaps TRBD1 (5 bases). The germline CDR1 and CDR2 sequences are SGHTA and FQGNSA. The CDR3 has 14 amino acids. Trimming cost V 5 bases and J 5 bases, with 15 bases left between them. CDR3 in amino acids: CASSPPWGRETQYF. CDR3 bases: TGTGCCAGCAGCCCCCCCTGGGGCCGGGAGACCCAGTACTTC.

This clonotype showed up many times. This chain connects TRBV6-6 to TRBJ2-1, with 8 bases matching TRBD2. Germline CDR1 and CDR2: MNHNY and SVGAGI (reference sequence). The CDR3 has 17 residues. Trimming took 1 base from V and 1 from J; bases not matched to a gene: 6. DNA for the CDR3: TGTGCCAGCAGTTACTATTTCGGGGGGGTGTCCTACAATGAGCAGTTCTTC. Translation: CASSYYFGGVSYNEQFF.

This clonotype was observed many times. The CDR3 nucleotides read TGTGCTAGTGGTTTGGAGAGCAATCAGCCCCAGCATTTT. Translated, it gives CASGLESNQPQHF. The chain couples TRBV12-5 to TRBJ1-5; D gene unclear. This CDR3 has 13 amino acids. Germline CDR1 reads LGHNT; CDR2 reads FRNRAP. With 1 base removed from V and 1 base from J, the gap between germline ends came to 2 bases.

On this clonotype itself: This could be a read error, since a much larger clone is one nucleotide away. The chain uses TRBV11-2 and TRBJ1-1; a weak D match, TRBD1 (6 bases). Deletions cut 7 bases from V and 12 bases from J, with 15 bases between. CDR1 is SGHAT and CDR2 is FQNNGV in the germline V gene. The CDR3 totals 11 residues. CDR3 DNA: TGTGCCAGCACCGGGGACACTCAATCTTTCTTT. It specifies CASTGDTQSFF. The complete variable domain, with remaining parts taken from reference TRBV11-2 and TRBJ1-1, reads EAGVAQSPRYKIIEKRQSVAFWCNPISGHATLYWYQQILGQGPKLLIQFQNNGVVDDSQLPKDRFSAERLKGVDSTLKIQPAKLEDSAVYLCASTGDTQSFFGQGTRLTVV.

The sample holds many counts of this clonotype. J is TRBJ2-5 and V is TRBV12-3 or TRBV12-4; D ambiguous. The V and J ends lost 0 bases and 3 bases respectively, with 11 bases between them. The CDR3 loop spans 15 amino acids. Here the CDR3 DNA reads TGTGCCAGCAGTTTAGCAACCGCCCAAGAAGAGACCCAGTACTTC. Amino acid sequence: CASSLATAQEETQYF.

In this sample, this clonotype turned up many times. The V call is TRBV10-3, the J call TRBJ2-3, with 9 bases matching TRBD1. There are 14 residues in the CDR3. Germline CDR1 ENHRY, CDR2 SYGVKD. Trimming cost V 11 bases and J 2 bases; bases outside gene matches: 8. The CDR3 coding sequence is TGTGCCTCGAAGGGACAGGGACCCACAGATACGCAGTATTTT. It translates to CASKGQGPTDTQYF.